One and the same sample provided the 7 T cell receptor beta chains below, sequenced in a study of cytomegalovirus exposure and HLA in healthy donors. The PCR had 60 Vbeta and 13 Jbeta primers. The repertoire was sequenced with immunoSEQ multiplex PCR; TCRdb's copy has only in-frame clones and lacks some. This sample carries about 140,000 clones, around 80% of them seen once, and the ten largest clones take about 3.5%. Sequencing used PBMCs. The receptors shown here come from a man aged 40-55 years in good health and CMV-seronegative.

This CDR3 reads CASTYAGGLNTEAFF. CDR3 coding DNA: TGTGCCAGCACCTACGCGGGGGGCTTGAACACTGAAGCTTTCTTT. V usage is TRBV27 and J usage is TRBJ1-1; possibly TRBD1 for D (6 bases). The CDR3 length is 15 residues. Trimming pared 7 bases from V and 0 bases from J, leaving 15 bases between. Germline V gene sequence: CDR1 MNHEY, CDR2 SMNVEV (reference sequence).

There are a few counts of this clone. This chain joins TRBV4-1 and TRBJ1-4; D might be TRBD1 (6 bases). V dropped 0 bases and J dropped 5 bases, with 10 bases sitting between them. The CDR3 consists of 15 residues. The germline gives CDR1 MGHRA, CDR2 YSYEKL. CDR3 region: CASSQEGQGNEKLFF. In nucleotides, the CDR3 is TGCGCCAGCAGCCAAGAGGGGCAGGGGAATGAAAAACTGTTTTTT.

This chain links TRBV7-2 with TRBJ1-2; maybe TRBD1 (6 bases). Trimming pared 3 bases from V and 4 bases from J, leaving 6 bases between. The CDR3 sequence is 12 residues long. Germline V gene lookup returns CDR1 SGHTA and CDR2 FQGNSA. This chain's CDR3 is CASSLDSYGYTF. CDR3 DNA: TGTGCCAGCAGCTTGGACAGCTATGGCTACACCTTC.

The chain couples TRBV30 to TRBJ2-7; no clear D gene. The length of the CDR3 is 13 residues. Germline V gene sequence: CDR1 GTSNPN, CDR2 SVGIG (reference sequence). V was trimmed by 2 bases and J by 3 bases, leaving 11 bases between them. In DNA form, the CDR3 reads TGTGCCTGGAGTATTACTACATACTACGAGCAGTACTTC. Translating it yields CAWSITTYYEQYF.

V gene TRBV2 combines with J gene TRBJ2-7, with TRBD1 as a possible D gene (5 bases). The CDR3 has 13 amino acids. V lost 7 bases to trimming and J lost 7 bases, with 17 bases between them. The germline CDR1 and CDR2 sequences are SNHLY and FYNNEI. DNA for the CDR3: TGTGCCAGCAATTTCCCCAGGGTTGGGGAGCAGTACTTC. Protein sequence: CASNFPRVGEQYF.

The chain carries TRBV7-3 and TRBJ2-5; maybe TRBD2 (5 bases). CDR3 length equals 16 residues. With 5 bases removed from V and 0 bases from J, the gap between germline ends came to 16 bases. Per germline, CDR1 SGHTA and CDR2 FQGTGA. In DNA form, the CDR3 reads TGTGCCAGCAGCCCGGACGGGGTAGGGTACCAAGAGACCCAGTACTTC. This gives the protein CASSPDGVGYQETQYF.

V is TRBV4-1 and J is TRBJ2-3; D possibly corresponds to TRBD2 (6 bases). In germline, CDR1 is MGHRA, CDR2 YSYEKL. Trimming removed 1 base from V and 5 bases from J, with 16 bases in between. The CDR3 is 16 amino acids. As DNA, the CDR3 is TGCGCCAGCAGCCAAGTCGGGACTGCCGGGAGAGATACGCAGTATTTT. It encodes CASSQVGTAGRDTQYF.